These 10 T cell receptor beta chains were all obtained from the same sample, sequenced in a study of cytomegalovirus exposure and HLA in healthy donors (dated by TCRdb to about 2017). The method was the immunoSEQ multiplex PCR assay. For the multiplex PCR, a mixture combining 60 forward primers for TCR Vbeta segments and 13 reverse primers for TCR Jbeta segments was used. The immuneACCESS repertoire file appears here via TCRdb, limited to in-frame rearrangements. These files lack a portion of the clones; in checked studies, under half of the deficit traces to unresolved V genes, and the cause of the others is not known. The table for this sample lists tens of thousands of clones; more than 65% of them were counted only once. 2.5% to 3.5% of the sample comes from the top ten. Input material: PBMCs. These receptors all come from a man younger than 40 in good health and CMV-seronegative.

The V gene is TRBV6-1, the J gene TRBJ2-2; 10 bases are shared with TRBD2. Looked up from germline, CDR1 is MNHNS and CDR2 is SASEGT. J gave up 4 bases and V 2 bases, and 1 base lay outside the gene matches. The CDR3 length is 15 residues. The CDR3: CASSESGGATGELFF. CDR3 nucleotides: TGTGCCAGCAGTGAAAGCGGGGGGGCCACCGGGGAGCTGTTTTTT.

The J gene is TRBJ2-7, the V gene TRBV2; D ambiguous. This CDR3 region has 13 residues. CDR1 and CDR2 (germline): SNHLY, FYNNEI. Trimming shortened V by 5 bases and J by 3 bases, and 11 bases separated the two germline ends. CDR3 sequence (DNA): TGTGCCAGCAGTCCCTCACAGATCTACGAGCAGTACTTC. Translating it yields CASSPSQIYEQYF.

The rearrangement links TRBV28 to TRBJ1-5; D is undetermined. The CDR3 has 12 amino acids. The V and J ends lost 3 bases and 5 bases respectively, with 5 bases between them. In germline, CDR1 is MDHEN, CDR2 SYDVKM. In DNA form, the CDR3 reads TGTGCCAGCAGTTTTTCGTATCAGCCCCAGCATTTT. This gives the protein CASSFSYQPQHF.

This chain links TRBV7-8 with TRBJ2-3; tentative D call: TRBD2 (7 bases). V was trimmed by 1 base and J by 3 bases, leaving 14 bases between them. This CDR3 has 16 amino acids. From germline, CDR1 is SGHVS and CDR2 FQNEAQ. CDR3 sequence: CASSLDRGAKTDTQYF. In DNA form, the CDR3 reads TGTGCCAGCAGCTTAGATCGGGGGGCTAAAACAGATACGCAGTATTTT.

This chain connects TRBV27 to TRBJ1-4; TRBD1 aligns across 8 bases. CDR3 size: 16 residues. V lost 6 bases, J lost 0 bases, and 6 bases stayed unmatched. Germline values: CDR1 MNHEY, CDR2 SMNVEV (reference sequence). This CDR3 is CASRRDRGATNEKLFF. The CDR3 bases are TGTGCCAGCAGAAGAGACAGGGGTGCAACTAATGAAAAACTGTTTTTT. The variable domain in full, completed from reference TRBV27 and TRBJ1-4, reads EAQVTQNPRYLITVTGKKLTVTCSQNMNHEYMSWYRQDPGLGLRQIYYSMNVEVTDKGDVPEGYKVSRKEKRNFPLILESPSPNQTSLYFCASRRDRGATNEKLFFGSGTQLSVL.

V gene TRBV5-1 combines with J gene TRBJ1-1, with 8 positions matching TRBD1. Losses at the gene ends were 0 bases for V and 1 base for J; bases not matched to a gene: 2. Germline values: CDR1 SGHRS, CDR2 YFSETQ. There are 15 residues in the CDR3. The chain's CDR3 is CASSLAGQGNTEAFF. The CDR3 DNA reads TGCGCCAGCAGCTTGGCTGGACAGGGGAACACTGAAGCTTTCTTT.

The CDR3 sequence is CASSPEANNQPQHF. In DNA form, the CDR3 reads TGTGCCAGCTCACCGGAGGCGAACAATCAGCCCCAGCATTTT. The chain is built from TRBV18 and TRBJ1-5; no clear D. Trimming left V 3 bases short and J 3 bases short, with 9 bases between. The CDR3 has 14 residues. Germline CDR1 KGHSH, CDR2 LQKENI.

This clone was seen a single time. The V gene is TRBV7-8, the J gene TRBJ1-3; D perhaps matches TRBD1 (5 bases). Trimming removed 5 bases at V and 2 bases at J, with 16 bases between. CDR3 size: 16 residues. Germline lookup yields CDR1 SGHVS and CDR2 FQNEAQ. The CDR3 nucleotides are TGTGCCAGCAGCGCTTCAGGGAAAACGGCTGGAAACACCATATATTTT. Translation gives CASSASGKTAGNTIYF. Filled out from reference TRBV7-8 and TRBJ1-3, the complete variable domain reads GAGVSQSPRYKVAKRGQDVALRCDPISGHVSLFWYQQALGQGPEFLTYFQNEAQLDKSGLPSDRFFAERPEGSVSTLKIQRTQQEDSAVYLCASSASGKTAGNTIYFGEGSWLTVV.

The chain couples TRBV19 to TRBJ1-1; D remains ambiguous. V lost 3 bases, J lost 6 bases, and 14 bases lay in between. From germline, CDR1 is LNHDA and CDR2 SQIVND (reference sequence). The CDR3 runs to 14 residues. CDR3 region: CASSISGHQAEAFF. CDR3 DNA sequence: TGTGCCAGTAGTATTAGCGGCCACCAGGCTGAAGCTTTCTTT.

The rearrangement joins TRBV27 to TRBJ1-2; D perhaps matches TRBD1 (6 bases). V dropped 5 bases and J dropped 0 bases, with 10 bases sitting between them. CDR3 length equals 14 residues. Germline CDR1 reads MNHEY; CDR2 reads SMNVEV (reference sequence). The CDR3 bases are TGTGCCAGCAGTCCCCGGACAGCTAACTATGGCTACACCTTC. It translates to CASSPRTANYGYTF.